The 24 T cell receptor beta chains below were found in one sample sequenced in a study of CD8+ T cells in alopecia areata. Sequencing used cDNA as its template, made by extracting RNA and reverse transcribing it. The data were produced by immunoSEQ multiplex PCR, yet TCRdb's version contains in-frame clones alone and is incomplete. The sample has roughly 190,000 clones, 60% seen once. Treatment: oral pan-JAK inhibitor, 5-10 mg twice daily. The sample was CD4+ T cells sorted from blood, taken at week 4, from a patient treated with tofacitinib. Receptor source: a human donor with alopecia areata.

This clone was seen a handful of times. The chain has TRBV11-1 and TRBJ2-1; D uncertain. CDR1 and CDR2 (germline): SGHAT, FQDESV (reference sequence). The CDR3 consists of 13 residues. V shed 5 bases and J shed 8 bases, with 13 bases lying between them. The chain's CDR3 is CASSLPGGHEQFF. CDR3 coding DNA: TGTGCCAGCAGCCTACCCGGCGGCCATGAGCAGTTCTTC.

This chain's CDR3 is CSASSGGGGETQYF. Written as DNA, the CDR3 is TGCAGCGCCTCCTCAGGGGGAGGGGGGGAGACCCAGTACTTC. The rearrangement uses TRBV29-1 and TRBJ2-5; D may match TRBD1 or TRBD2 (7 bases each). The germline V gene has CDR1 SQVTM and CDR2 ANQGSEA. Trimming left V 7 bases short and J 5 bases short, with 20 bases between. The CDR3 extends over 14 amino acids.

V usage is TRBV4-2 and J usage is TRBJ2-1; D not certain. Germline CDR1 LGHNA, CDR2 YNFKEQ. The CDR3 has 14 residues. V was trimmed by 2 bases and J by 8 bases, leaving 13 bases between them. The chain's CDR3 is CASSQRVLFDEQFF. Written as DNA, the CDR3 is TGTGCCAGCAGCCAAAGGGTCCTATTCGATGAGCAGTTCTTC.

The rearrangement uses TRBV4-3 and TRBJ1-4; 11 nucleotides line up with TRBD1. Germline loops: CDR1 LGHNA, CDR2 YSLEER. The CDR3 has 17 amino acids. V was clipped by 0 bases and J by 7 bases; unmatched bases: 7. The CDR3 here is CASSQDPPGQGVEKLFF. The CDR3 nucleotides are TGCGCCAGCAGCCAAGATCCTCCGGGACAGGGGGTTGAAAAACTGTTTTTT.

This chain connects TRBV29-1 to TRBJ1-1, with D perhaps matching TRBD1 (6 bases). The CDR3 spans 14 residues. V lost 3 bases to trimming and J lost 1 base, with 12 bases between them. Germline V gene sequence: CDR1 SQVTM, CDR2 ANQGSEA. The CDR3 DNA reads TGCAGCGTTGATAGGGACACCTCGAACACTGAAGCTTTCTTT. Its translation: CSVDRDTSNTEAFF.

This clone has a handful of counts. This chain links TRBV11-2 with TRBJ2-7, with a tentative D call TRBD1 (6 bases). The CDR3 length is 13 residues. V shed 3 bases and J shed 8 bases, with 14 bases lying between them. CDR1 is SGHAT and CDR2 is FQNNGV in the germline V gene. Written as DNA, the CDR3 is TGTGCCAGCAGCTTGGCAGGGGCCAGGCAGCAGTACTTC. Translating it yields CASSLAGARQQYF.

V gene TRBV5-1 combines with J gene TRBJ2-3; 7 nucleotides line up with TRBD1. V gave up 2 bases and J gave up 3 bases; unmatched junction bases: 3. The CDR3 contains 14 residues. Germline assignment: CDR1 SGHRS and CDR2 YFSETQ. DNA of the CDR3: TGCGCCAGCAGCTTCGGGGACAGAACAGATACGCAGTATTTT. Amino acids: CASSFGDRTDTQYF.

The CDR3 DNA reads as TGTGCCAGCAGCTTATCTCGGACGAGGGACTGGGATGAGCAGTTCTTC. Translated: CASSLSRTRDWDEQFF. The rearrangement joins TRBV11-1 to TRBJ2-1; D possibly corresponds to TRBD2 (6 bases). This CDR3 is 16 amino acids long. V shed 2 bases and J shed 8 bases, with 19 bases lying between them. Germline V lookup: CDR1 SGHAT, CDR2 FQDESV (reference sequence).

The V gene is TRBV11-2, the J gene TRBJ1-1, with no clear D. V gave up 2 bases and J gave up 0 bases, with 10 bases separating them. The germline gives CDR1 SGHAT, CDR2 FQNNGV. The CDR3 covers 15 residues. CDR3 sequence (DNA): TGTGCCAGCAGCTTAAGGATCCCGTTGAACACTGAAGCTTTCTTT. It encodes CASSLRIPLNTEAFF.

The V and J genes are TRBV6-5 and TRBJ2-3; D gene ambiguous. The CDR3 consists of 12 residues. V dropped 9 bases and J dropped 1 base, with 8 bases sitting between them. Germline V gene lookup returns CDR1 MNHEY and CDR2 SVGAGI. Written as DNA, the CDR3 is TGTGCCAGTTCAAGGGGCACAGATACGCAGTATTTT. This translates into CASSRGTDTQYF.

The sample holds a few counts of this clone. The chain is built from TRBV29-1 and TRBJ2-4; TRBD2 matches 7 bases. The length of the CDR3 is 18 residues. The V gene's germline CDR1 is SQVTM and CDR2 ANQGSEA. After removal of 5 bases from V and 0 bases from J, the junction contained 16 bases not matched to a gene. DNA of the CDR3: TGCAGCGTTCAACTCAGTAGAGTGGGGGGGATAGCCAAAAACATTCAGTACTTC. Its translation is CSVQLSRVGGIAKNIQYF.

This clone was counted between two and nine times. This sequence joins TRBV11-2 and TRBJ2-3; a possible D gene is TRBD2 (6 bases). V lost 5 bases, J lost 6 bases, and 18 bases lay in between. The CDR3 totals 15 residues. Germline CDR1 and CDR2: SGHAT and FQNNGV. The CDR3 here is CASSAPSGGRDTQYF. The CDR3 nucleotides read TGTGCCAGCAGCGCTCCGTCCGGGGGACGGGATACGCAGTATTTT.

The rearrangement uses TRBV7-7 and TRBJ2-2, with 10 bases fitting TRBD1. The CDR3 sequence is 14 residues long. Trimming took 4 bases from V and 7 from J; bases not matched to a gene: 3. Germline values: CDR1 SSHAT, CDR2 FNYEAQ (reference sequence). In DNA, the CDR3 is TGTGCCAGCAGCTCGGGACAGGGGATCGGGGAGCTGTTTTTT. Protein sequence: CASSSGQGIGELFF.

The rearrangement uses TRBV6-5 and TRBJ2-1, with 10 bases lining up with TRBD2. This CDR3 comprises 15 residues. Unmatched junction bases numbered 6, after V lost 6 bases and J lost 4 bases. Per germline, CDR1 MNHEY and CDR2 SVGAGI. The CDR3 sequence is CASRSAGGRYNEQFF. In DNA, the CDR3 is TGTGCCAGCAGGTCAGCGGGAGGGAGGTACAATGAGCAGTTCTTC.

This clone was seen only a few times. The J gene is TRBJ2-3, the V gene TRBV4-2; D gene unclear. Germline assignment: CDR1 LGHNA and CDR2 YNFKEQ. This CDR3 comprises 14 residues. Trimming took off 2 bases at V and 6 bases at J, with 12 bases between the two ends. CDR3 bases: TGTGCCAGCAGCCAAACGTCCGAAACGGATACGCAGTATTTT. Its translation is CASSQTSETDTQYF.

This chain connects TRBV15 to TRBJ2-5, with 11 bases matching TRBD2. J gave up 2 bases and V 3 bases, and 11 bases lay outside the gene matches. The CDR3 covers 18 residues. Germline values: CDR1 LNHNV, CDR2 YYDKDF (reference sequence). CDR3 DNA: TGTGCCACCAGCAGGCCGTTCAGCCTAGCGGGAGGTCAAGAGACCCAGTACTTC. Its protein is CATSRPFSLAGGQETQYF.

DNA for the CDR3: TGTGCCAGCAGCTTAGACAGGGTGAGCCACGAGCAGTACTTC. Residues: CASSLDRVSHEQYF. The V gene is TRBV11-2, the J gene TRBJ2-7, with D perhaps TRBD1 (5 bases). Germline loops: CDR1 SGHAT, CDR2 FQNNGV. The CDR3 has 14 amino acids. Trimming took off 0 bases at V and 5 bases at J, with 11 bases between the two ends.

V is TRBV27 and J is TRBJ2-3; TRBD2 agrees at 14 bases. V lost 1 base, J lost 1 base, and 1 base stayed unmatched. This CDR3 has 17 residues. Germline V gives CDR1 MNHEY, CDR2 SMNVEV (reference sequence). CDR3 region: CASSLLGLAGGTDTQYF. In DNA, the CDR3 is TGTGCCAGCAGTTTATTGGGACTAGCGGGGGGCACAGATACGCAGTATTTT.

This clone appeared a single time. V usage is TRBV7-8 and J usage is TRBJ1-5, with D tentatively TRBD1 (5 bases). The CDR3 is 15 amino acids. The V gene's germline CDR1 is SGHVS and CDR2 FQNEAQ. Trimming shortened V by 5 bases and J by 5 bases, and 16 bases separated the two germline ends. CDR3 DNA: TGTGCCAGCAGCCCGGCGGGTGGAGGGGATCAGCCCCAGCATTTT. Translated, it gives CASSPAGGGDQPQHF.

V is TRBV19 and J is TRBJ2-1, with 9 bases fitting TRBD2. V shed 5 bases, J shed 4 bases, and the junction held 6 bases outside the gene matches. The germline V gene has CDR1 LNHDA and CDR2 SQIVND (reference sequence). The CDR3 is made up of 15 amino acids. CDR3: CASSEAGGPYNEQFF. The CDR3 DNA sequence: TGTGCCAGTAGTGAGGCGGGAGGGCCGTACAATGAGCAGTTCTTC.

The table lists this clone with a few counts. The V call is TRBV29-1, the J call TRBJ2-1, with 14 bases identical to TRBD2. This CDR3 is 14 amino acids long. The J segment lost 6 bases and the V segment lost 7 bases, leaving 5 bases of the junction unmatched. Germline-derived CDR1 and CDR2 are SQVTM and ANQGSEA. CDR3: CSAQGLAGVNEQFF. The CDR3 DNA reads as TGCAGCGCCCAGGGACTAGCGGGAGTCAATGAGCAGTTCTTC.

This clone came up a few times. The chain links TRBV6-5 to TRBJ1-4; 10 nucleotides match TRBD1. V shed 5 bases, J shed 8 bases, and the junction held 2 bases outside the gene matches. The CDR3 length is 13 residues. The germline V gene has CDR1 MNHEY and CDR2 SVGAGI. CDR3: CASSGTGAEKLFF. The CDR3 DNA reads TGTGCCAGCAGTGGGACAGGGGCCGAAAAACTGTTTTTT.

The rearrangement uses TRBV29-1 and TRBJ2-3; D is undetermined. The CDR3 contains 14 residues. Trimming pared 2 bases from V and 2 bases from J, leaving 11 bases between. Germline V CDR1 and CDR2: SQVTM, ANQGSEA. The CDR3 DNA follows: TGCAGCGTTGAAAGCGAGACCCTCACAGATACGCAGTATTTT. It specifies CSVESETLTDTQYF.

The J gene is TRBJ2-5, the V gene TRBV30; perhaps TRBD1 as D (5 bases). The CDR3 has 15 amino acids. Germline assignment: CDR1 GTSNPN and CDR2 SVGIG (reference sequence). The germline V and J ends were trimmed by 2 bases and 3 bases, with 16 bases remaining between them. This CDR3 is CAWSFVGRLEETQYF. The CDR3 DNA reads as TGTGCCTGGAGTTTTGTGGGGCGCTTGGAAGAGACCCAGTACTTC.